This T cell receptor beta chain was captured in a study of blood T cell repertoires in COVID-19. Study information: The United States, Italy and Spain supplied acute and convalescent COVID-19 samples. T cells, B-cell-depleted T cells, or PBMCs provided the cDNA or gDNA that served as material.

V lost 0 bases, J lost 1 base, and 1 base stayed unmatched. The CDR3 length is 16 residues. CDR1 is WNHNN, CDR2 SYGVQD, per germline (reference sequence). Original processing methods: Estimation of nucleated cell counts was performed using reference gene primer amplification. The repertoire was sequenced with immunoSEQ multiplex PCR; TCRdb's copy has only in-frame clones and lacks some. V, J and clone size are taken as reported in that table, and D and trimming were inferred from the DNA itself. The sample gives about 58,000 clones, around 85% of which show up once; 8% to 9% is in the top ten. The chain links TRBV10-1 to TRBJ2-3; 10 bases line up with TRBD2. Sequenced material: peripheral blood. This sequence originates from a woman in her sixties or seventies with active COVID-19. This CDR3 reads CASSESGTSGTDTQYF. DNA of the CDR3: TGCGCCAGCAGTGAGTCAGGGACTAGCGGCACAGATACGCAGTATTTT.